Presented here are 10 T cell receptor beta chains from one specimen sequenced in a study of STAT5B mutations in CD4+ large granular lymphocyte leukemia. This table comes from immunoSEQ multiplex PCR, and its TCRdb copy is limited to in-frame clones, with some not included. The repertoire holds approximately 25,000 clones, with roughly 69% as singletons. Input material: CD4+ T cells from blood buffy coats. These receptors were collected from a human donor in good health.

In DNA, the CDR3 is TGTGCCACCCAACCACTAGCGTTGACAGATACGCAGTATTTT. Residues: CATQPLALTDTQYF. The chain joins TRBV5-4 to TRBJ2-3; 7 nucleotides line up with TRBD2. V was pared by 9 bases and J by 3 bases, with 10 bases of the junction left unmatched. From germline, CDR1 is SGHNT and CDR2 YYREEE (reference sequence). This CDR3 spans 14 amino acids. Variable domain in full (rest from reference TRBV5-4 and TRBJ2-3): ETGVTQSPTHLIKTRGQQVTLRCSSQSGHNTVSWYQQALGQGPQFIFQYYREEENGRGNFPPRFSGLQFPNYSSELNVNALELDDSALYLCATQPLALTDTQYFGPGTRLTVL.

This clone has only a few counts. This chain connects TRBV6-5 to TRBJ1-1; D not certain. CDR3 length: 12 residues. Trimming removed 3 bases at V and 5 bases at J, with 7 bases between. From germline, CDR1 is MNHEY and CDR2 SVGAGI. The chain's CDR3 is CASSYIGTEAFF. The DNA for the CDR3 is TGTGCCAGCAGTTATATAGGGACTGAAGCTTTCTTT.

The chain uses TRBV5-6 and TRBJ1-6; 11 positions agree with TRBD1. Germline V lookup: CDR1 SGHDT, CDR2 YYEEEE. V was clipped by 5 bases and J by 7 bases; unmatched bases: 8. This CDR3 is 16 amino acids long. CDR3 residues: CASSRPGQGGNSPLHF. CDR3 in DNA: TGTGCCAGCAGTCGACCGGGACAGGGGGGAAATTCACCCCTCCACTTT.

J is TRBJ2-7 and V is TRBV20-1; no clear D gene. Trimming left V 4 bases short and J 4 bases short, with 8 bases between. This CDR3 has 11 residues. Germline values: CDR1 DFQATT, CDR2 SNEGSKA (reference sequence). The CDR3: CSAISRYEQYF. The CDR3 nucleotides read TGCAGTGCTATTTCGCGTTACGAGCAGTACTTC.

V and J are TRBV7-9 and TRBJ2-4; 7 bases are shared with TRBD2. Germline CDR1 and CDR2: SEHNR and FQNEAQ (reference sequence). Unmatched junction bases numbered 9, after V lost 4 bases and J lost 9 bases. This CDR3 spans 14 amino acids. CDR3 in amino acids: CASSSSGVQGIQYF. CDR3 nucleotides: TGTGCCAGCAGCTCCAGCGGGGTCCAGGGCATTCAGTACTTC.

This clone has just one count. The J gene is TRBJ1-3, the V gene TRBV28; 7 bases match TRBD1. CDR3 length equals 14 residues. Germline loops: CDR1 MDHEN, CDR2 SYDVKM. The J segment lost 2 bases and the V segment lost 3 bases, leaving 1 base of the junction unmatched. Here the CDR3 DNA reads TGTGCCAGCAGTTTTACAGGGGCTGGAAACACCATATATTTT. It codes for CASSFTGAGNTIYF.

The table lists this clone with a count of one. CDR3 bases: TGTGCCAGCAGTTTTGGACCTGGGCCCTATGGCTACACCTTC. Protein product: CASSFGPGPYGYTF. The chain recombines TRBV6-5 with TRBJ1-2; D gene ambiguous. From germline, CDR1 is MNHEY and CDR2 SVGAGI. CDR3 length: 14 amino acids. V gave up 4 bases and J gave up 4 bases, with 13 bases separating them.

This clone occurred once. In DNA form, the CDR3 reads TGTGCCAGCAGCGTAGCACGCGACAGGGGCACTGAAGCTTTCTTT. Its protein is CASSVARDRGTEAFF. V and J are TRBV9 and TRBJ1-1; 8 bases are shared with TRBD1. The CDR3 has 15 residues. Trimming cost V 0 bases and J 4 bases; bases outside gene matches: 5. Germline V lookup: CDR1 SGDLS, CDR2 YYNGEE.

The chain carries TRBV11-2 and TRBJ1-1; TRBD1 might be the D (5 bases). With 6 bases removed from V and 7 bases from J, the gap between germline ends came to 18 bases. This CDR3 comprises 14 residues. The germline V gene has CDR1 SGHAT and CDR2 FQNNGV. CDR3 region: CASRGLGRIGEAFF. CDR3 nucleotide sequence: TGTGCCAGCAGGGGCCTGGGGCGGATAGGTGAAGCTTTCTTT. Full variable domain (rest looked up from reference TRBV11-2 and TRBJ1-1): EAGVAQSPRYKIIEKRQSVAFWCNPISGHATLYWYQQILGQGPKLLIQFQNNGVVDDSQLPKDRFSAERLKGVDSTLKIQPAKLEDSAVYLCASRGLGRIGEAFFGQGTRLTVV.

The chain couples TRBV27 to TRBJ2-1; 10 nucleotides agree with TRBD1. The CDR3 loop spans 15 amino acids. Trimming removed 3 bases from V and 8 bases from J; junction bases left unmatched: 7. CDR1 is MNHEY, CDR2 SMNVEV, per germline (reference sequence). The CDR3 region has the DNA TGTGCCAGCAGTTTCGGACAGGGGGTTGGTCATGAGCAGTTCTTC. Translated, it gives CASSFGQGVGHEQFF.